The clone carrying this T cell receptor (beta chain) was observed a handful of times. Its antigen is still unknown. The entry originates in a study of metastatic and nonmetastatic thyroid tumors. The wider study: Samples came from malignant and benign thyroid patients, and repertoires were compared across blood and tumor or nodule tissue.

The study's findings and limits: The reported finding was significantly higher TCR beta diversity in malignant thyroid tumors relative to benign nodules, in blood and tumor.

From the PCR reads, TCRdb re-called clones with MiXCR. The sample consists of about 38,000 clones, about 25% of them appearing once. Germline loops: CDR1 MNHEY, CDR2 SMNVEV (reference sequence). The CDR3 covers 12 residues. V was clipped by 6 bases and J by 6 bases, with 12 bases between them. Treatment of any kind had been given to no patient before thyroid surgery. The origin of this receptor is a female donor with papillary thyroid cancer or a benign thyroid nodule (not recorded which). Some clones in this sample may be carry-over from other donors' samples. The specimen sequenced was blood. This rearrangement joins TRBV27 to TRBJ2-7; D perhaps matches TRBD1 (5 bases). CDR3 sequence reads: CASSPRGSEQYF. The CDR3 DNA reads TGTGCCAGCAGCCCTAGGGGATCCGAGCAGTACTTC.